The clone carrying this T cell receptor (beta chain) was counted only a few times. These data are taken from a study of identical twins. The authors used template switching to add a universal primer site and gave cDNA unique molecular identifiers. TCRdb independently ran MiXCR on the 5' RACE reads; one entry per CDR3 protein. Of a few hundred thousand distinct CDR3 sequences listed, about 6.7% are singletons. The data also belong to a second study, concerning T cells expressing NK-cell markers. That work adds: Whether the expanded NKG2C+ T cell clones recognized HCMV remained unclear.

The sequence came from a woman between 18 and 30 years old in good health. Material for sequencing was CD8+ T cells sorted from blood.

DNA for the CDR3: TGTGCCAGCAGCCCGGACACCGCCGAAGCTTTCTTT. Its translation is CASSPDTAEAFF. The chain has TRBV6-5 and TRBJ1-1; tentatively, D is TRBD1 (5 bases). Germline loops: CDR1 MNHEY, CDR2 SVGAGI. The length of the CDR3 is 12 residues. The V end lost 6 bases, the J end lost 8 bases, and 13 bases lay between the germline ends.